This TCR beta chain was recorded in a study of blood T cell repertoires in COVID-19. Study-level information: The origin of the acute and convalescent COVID-19 samples was the United States, Italy and Spain.

Per the germline V gene, CDR1 is SNHLY and CDR2 is FYNNEI. Trimming removed 7 bases at V and 0 bases at J, with 10 bases between. The length of the CDR3 is 13 residues. Profiling relied on immunoSEQ multiplex PCR, and the TCRdb table lists in-frame clones only, not all of them. The sample yields 75,000 to 100,000 clones, 85% to 90% seen once. The chain couples TRBV2 to TRBJ2-7, with D possibly matching TRBD1 (6 bases). The sequence came from a human donor in a cohort sampled during active COVID-19. The sample comprised peripheral blood. As DNA, the CDR3 is TGTGCCAGCACCAAGGGGGACTCCTACGAGCAGTACTTC. It encodes CASTKGDSYEQYF.